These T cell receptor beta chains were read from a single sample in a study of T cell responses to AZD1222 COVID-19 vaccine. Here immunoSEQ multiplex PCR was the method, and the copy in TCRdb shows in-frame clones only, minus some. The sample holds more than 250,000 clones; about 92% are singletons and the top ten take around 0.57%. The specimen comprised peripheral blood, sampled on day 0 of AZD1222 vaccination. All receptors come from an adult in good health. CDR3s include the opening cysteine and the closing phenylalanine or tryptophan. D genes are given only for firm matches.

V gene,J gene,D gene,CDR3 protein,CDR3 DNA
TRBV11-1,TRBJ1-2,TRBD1,CASSETGFGYTF,TGTGCCAGCAGCGAGACAGGGTTTGGCTACACCTTC
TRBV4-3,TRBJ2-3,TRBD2,CASSQGLAGGPGTDTQYF,TGCGCCAGCAGCCAGGGACTAGCGGGAGGGCCGGGCACAGATACGCAGTATTTT
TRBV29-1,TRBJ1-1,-,CSVAGGYTEAFF,TGCAGCGTCGCCGGGGGTTACACTGAAGCTTTCTTT
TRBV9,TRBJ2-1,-,CASSADNEQFF,TGTGCCAGCAGCGCCGACAATGAGCAGTTCTTC
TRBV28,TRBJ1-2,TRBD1,CASSSGQGAYGYTF,TGTGCCAGCAGTTCCGGACAGGGGGCTTATGGCTACACCTTC
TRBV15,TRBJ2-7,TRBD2,CATSARAGGEVQYF,TGTGCCACCAGCGCACGAGCGGGAGGGGAGGTGCAGTACTTC
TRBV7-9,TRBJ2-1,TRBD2,CASSLASGDNEQFF,TGTGCCAGCAGCTTAGCTAGCGGGGACAATGAGCAGTTCTTC
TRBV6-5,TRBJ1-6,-,CASSYRGGNSPLHF,TGTGCCAGCAGTTACCGAGGAGGGAATTCACCCCTCCACTTT
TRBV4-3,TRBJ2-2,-,CASSRGSDTGELFF,TGCGCCAGCAGCCGAGGGTCTGACACCGGGGAGCTGTTTTTT
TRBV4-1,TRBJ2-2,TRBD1,CASSLPGQGPGELFF,TGCGCCAGCAGCTTACCGGGACAGGGACCCGGGGAGCTGTTTTTT
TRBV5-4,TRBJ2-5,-,CASNPTGRGETQYF,TGTGCCAGCAACCCGACAGGGAGGGGAGAGACCCAGTACTTC
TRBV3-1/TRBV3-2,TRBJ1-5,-,CASSQGPGQPQHF,TGTGCCAGCAGCCAAGGCCCGGGACAGCCCCAGCATTTT
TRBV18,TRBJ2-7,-,CASSPTPFTTSYEQYF,TGTGCCAGCTCACCGACACCCTTCACTACCTCCTACGAGCAGTACTTC
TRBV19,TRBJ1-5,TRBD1,CASSMVRTGASNQPQHF,TGTGCCAGTAGTATGGTGAGGACAGGGGCCAGCAATCAGCCCCAGCATTTT
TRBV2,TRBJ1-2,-,CASSDGGLRGYTF,TGTGCCAGCAGCGACGGGGGATTGAGGGGCTACACCTTC
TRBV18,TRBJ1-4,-,CASSPSGANEKLFF,TGTGCCAGCTCACCTTCCGGGGCTAATGAAAAACTGTTTTTT